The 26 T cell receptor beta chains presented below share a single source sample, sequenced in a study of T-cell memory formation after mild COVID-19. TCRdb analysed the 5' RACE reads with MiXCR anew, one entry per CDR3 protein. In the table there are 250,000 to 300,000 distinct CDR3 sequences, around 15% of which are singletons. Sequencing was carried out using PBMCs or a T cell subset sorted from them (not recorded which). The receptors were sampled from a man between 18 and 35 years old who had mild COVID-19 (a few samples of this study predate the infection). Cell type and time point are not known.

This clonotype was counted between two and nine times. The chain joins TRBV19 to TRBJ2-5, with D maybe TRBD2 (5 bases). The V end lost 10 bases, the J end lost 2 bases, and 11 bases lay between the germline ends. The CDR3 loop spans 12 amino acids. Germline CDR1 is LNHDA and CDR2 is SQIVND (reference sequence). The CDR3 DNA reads TGTGCCACCCCGGGGAAACAAGAGACCCAGTACTTC. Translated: CATPGKQETQYF.

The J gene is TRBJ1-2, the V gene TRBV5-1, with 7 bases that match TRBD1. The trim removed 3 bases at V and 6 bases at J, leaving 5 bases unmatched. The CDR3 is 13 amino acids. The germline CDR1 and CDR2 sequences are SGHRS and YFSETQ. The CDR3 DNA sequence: TGCGCCAGCAGCTACACAGGGGATCATGGCTACACCTTC. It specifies CASSYTGDHGYTF. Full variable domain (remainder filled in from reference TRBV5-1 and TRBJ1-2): KAGVTQTPRYLIKTRGQQVTLSCSPISGHRSVSWYQQTPGQGLQFLFEYFSETQRNKGNFPGRFSGRQFSNSRSEMNVSTLELGDSALYLCASSYTGDHGYTFGSGTRLTVV.

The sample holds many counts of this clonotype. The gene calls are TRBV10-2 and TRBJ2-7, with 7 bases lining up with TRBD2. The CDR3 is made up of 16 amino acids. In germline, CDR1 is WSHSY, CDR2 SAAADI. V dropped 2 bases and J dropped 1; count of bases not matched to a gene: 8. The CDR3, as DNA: TGCGCCAGCAGTGAGGCCCTAGCGGAACTGTCCTACGAGCAGTACTTC. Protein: CASSEALAELSYEQYF.

CDR3 in amino acids: CASSLVAGGAQLADTQYF. The CDR3 nucleotides are TGTGCCAGCAGCTTGGTAGCAGGGGGGGCCCAATTAGCAGATACGCAGTATTTT. The genes are TRBV5-4 and TRBJ2-3; D is tentatively TRBD1 or TRBD2 (7 bases each). Germline V gene lookup returns CDR1 SGHNT and CDR2 YYREEE (reference sequence). The CDR3 extends over 18 amino acids. The ends were cut back, 0 bases at V and 4 bases at J, with 21 bases in the middle. Variable domain in full (rest from reference TRBV5-4 and TRBJ2-3): ETGVTQSPTHLIKTRGQQVTLRCSSQSGHNTVSWYQQALGQGPQFIFQYYREEENGRGNFPPRFSGLQFPNYSSELNVNALELDDSALYLCASSLVAGGAQLADTQYFGPGTRLTVL.

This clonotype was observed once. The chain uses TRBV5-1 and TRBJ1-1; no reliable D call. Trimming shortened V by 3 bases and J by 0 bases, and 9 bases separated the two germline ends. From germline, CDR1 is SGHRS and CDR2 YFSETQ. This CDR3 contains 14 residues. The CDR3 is CASSSRTVNTEAFF. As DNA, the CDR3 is TGCGCCAGCAGCTCCCGAACTGTGAACACTGAAGCTTTCTTT. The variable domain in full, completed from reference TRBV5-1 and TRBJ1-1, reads KAGVTQTPRYLIKTRGQQVTLSCSPISGHRSVSWYQQTPGQGLQFLFEYFSETQRNKGNFPGRFSGRQFSNSRSEMNVSTLELGDSALYLCASSSRTVNTEAFFGQGTRLTVV.

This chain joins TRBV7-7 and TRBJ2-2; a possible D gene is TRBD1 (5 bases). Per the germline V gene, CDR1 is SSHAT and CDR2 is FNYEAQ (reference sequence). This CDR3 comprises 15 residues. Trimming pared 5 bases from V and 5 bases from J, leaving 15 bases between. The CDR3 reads CASSPGAGRTGELFF. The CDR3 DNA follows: TGTGCCAGCAGCCCTGGGGCAGGACGAACCGGGGAGCTGTTTTTT.

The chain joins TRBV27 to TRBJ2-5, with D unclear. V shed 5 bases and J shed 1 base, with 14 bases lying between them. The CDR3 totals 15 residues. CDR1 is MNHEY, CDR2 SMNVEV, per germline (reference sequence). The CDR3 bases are TGTGCCAGCAGTCCGCGCCCCCTTTCCCAAGAGACCCAGTACTTC. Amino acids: CASSPRPLSQETQYF.

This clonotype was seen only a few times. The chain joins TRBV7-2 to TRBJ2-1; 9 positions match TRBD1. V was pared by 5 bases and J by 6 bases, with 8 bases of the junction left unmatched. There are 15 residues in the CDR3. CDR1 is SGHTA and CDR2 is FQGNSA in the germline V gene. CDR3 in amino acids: CASSRDRDRANEQFF. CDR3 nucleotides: TGTGCCAGCAGCCGTGACCGGGACAGGGCCAATGAGCAGTTCTTC.

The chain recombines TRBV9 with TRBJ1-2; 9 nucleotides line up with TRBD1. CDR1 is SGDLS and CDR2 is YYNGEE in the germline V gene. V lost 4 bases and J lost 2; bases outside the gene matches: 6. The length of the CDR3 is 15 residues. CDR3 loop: CASSRAQGANYGYTF. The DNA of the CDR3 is TGTGCCAGCAGCCGAGCACAGGGGGCCAACTATGGCTACACCTTC.

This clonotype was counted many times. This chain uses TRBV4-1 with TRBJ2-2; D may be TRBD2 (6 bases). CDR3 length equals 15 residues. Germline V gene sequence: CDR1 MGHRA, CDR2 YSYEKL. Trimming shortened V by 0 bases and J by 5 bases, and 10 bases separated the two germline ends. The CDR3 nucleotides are TGCGCCAGCAGCCAAGAGACGGGGGTAACCGGGGAGCTGTTTTTT. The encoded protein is CASSQETGVTGELFF.

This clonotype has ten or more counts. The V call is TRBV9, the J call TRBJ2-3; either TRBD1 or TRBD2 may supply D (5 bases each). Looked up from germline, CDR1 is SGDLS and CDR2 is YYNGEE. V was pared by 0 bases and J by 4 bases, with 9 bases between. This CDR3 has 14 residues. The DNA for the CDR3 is TGTGCCAGCAGCGTAGTAGGGGAGCCAGATACGCAGTATTTT. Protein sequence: CASSVVGEPDTQYF.

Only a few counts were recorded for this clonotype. The CDR3 region is CASSQQGSYNSPLHF. The CDR3 region has the DNA TGCGCCAGCAGCCAACAGGGGTCCTATAATTCACCCCTCCACTTT. This sequence joins TRBV4-3 and TRBJ1-6, with D maybe TRBD1 (6 bases). CDR3 length: 15 amino acids. From germline, CDR1 is LGHNA and CDR2 YSLEER. V dropped 2 bases and J dropped 1 base, with 6 bases sitting between them.

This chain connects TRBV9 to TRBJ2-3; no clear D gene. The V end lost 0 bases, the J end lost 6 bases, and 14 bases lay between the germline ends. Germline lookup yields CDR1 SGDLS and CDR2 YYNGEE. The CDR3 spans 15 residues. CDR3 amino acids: CASSVGASASDTQYF. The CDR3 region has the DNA TGTGCCAGCAGCGTAGGGGCTAGTGCATCCGATACGCAGTATTTT. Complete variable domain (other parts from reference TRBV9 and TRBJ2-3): DSGVTQTPKHLITATGQRVTLRCSPRSGDLSVYWYQQSLDQGLQFLIQYYNGEERAKGNILERFSAQQFPDLHSELNLSSLELGDSALYFCASSVGASASDTQYFGPGTRLTVL.

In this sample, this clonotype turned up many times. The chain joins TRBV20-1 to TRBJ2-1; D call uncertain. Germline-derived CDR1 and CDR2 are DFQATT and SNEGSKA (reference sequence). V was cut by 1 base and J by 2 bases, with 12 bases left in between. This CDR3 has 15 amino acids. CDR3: CSARGSRQAYNEQFF. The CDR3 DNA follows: TGCAGTGCTAGAGGGTCTCGGCAGGCCTACAATGAGCAGTTCTTC.

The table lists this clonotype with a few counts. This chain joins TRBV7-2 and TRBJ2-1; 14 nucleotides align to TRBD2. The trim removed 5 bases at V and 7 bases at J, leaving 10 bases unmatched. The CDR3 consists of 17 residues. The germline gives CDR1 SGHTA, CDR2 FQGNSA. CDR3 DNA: TGTGCCAGCAGCCCCTTATTGACTAGCGGGGGGGGAAATGAGCAGTTCTTC. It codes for CASSPLLTSGGGNEQFF.

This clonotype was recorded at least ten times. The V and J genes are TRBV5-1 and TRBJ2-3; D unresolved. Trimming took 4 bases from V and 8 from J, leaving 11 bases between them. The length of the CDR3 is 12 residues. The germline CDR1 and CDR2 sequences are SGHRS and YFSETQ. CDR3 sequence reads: CASSSPGGTQYF. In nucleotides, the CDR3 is TGCGCCAGCAGCAGTCCGGGCGGTACGCAGTATTTT.

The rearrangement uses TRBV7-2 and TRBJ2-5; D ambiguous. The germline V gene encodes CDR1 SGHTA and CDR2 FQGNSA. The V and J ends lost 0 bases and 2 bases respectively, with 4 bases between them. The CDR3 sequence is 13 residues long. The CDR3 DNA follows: TGTGCCAGCAGCTTAGCACTACAAGAGACCCAGTACTTC. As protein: CASSLALQETQYF.

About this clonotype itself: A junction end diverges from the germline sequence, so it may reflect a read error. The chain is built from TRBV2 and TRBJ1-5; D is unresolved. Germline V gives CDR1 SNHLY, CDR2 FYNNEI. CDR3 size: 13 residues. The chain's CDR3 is CDSMTTFFQPQHF. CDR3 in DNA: TGTGACAGCATGACCACGTTTTTTCAGCCCCAGCATTTT.

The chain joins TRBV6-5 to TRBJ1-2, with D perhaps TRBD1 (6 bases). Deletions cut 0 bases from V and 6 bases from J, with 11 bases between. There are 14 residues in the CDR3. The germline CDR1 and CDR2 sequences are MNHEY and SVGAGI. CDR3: CASSYSHRADGYTF. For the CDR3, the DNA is TGTGCCAGCAGTTACTCGCACAGGGCAGATGGCTACACCTTC.

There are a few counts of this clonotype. Here the CDR3 reads CAISESIVGQEYF. DNA of the CDR3: TGTGCCATCAGTGAGTCGATTGTCGGGCAGGAGTACTTC. The rearrangement uses TRBV10-3 and TRBJ2-7, with D unresolved. Germline V gene data show CDR1 as ENHRY and CDR2 as SYGVKD. The V end lost 0 bases, the J end lost 11 bases, and 14 bases lay between the germline ends. This CDR3 has 13 residues.

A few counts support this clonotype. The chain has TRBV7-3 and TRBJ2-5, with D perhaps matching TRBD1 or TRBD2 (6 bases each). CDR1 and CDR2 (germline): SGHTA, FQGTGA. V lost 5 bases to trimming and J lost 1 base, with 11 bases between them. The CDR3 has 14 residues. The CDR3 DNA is TGTGCCAGCAGCCCGGGGGCGGCCCAAGAGACCCAGTACTTC. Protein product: CASSPGAAQETQYF.

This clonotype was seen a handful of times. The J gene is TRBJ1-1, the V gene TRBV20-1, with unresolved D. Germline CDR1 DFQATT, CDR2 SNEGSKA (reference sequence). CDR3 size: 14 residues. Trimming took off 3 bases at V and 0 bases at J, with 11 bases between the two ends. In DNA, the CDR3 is TGCAGTGCTAGGGGCGGAGTTTTGAACACTGAAGCTTTCTTT. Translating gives CSARGGVLNTEAFF.

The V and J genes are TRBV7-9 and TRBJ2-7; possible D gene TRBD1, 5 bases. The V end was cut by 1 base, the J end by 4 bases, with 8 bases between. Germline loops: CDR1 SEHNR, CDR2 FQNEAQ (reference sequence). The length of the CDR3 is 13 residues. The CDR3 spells CASSLVREYEQYF. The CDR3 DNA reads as TGTGCCAGCAGCTTAGTCAGGGAATACGAGCAGTACTTC.

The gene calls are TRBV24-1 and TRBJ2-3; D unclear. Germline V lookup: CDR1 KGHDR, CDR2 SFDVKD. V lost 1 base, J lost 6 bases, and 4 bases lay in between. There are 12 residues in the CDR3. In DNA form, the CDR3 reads TGTGCCACCAGTGATTTCGGGGATACGCAGTATTTT. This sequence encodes CATSDFGDTQYF.

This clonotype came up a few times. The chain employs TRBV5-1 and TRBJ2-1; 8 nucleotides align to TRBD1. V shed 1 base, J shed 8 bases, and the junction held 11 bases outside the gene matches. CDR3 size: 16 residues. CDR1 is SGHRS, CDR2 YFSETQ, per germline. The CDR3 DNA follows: TGCGCCAGCAGCTTGCCCCGACAGGGGAGTAGGTATGAGCAGTTCTTC. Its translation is CASSLPRQGSRYEQFF.

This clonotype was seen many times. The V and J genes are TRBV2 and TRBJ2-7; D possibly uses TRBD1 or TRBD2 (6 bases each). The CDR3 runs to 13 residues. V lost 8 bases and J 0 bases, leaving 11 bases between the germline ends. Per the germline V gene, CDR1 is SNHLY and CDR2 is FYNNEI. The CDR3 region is CASGGTFSYEQYF. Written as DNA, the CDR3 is TGTGCCAGCGGCGGGACATTCTCCTACGAGCAGTACTTC.